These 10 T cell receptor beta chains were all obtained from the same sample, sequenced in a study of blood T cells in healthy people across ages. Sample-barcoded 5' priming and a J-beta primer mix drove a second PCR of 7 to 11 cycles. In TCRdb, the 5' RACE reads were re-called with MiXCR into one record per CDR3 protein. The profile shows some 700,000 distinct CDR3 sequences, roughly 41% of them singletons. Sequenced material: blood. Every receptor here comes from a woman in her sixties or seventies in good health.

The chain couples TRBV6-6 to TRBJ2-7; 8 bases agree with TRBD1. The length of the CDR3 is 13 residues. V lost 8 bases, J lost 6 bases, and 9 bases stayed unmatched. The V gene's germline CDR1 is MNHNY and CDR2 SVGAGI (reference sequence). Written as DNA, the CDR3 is TGTGCCAGCCTGGACAGGGACGGCGGCGAGCAGTACTTC. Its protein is CASLDRDGGEQYF.

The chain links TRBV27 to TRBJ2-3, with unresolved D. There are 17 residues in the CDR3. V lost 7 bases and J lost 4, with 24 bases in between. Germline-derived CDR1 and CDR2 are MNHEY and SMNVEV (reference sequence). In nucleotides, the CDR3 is TGTGCCAGCAAACGTACTTACCAGTCAGGTGGCGCAGATACGCAGTATTTT. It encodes CASKRTYQSGGADTQYF.

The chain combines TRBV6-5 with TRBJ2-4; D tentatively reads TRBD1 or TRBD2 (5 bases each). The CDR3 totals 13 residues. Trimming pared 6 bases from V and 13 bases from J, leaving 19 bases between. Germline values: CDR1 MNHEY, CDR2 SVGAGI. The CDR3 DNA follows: TGTGCCAGCAGCTACCCCGGGGCTGGTGAGCAGTACTTC. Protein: CASSYPGAGEQYF.

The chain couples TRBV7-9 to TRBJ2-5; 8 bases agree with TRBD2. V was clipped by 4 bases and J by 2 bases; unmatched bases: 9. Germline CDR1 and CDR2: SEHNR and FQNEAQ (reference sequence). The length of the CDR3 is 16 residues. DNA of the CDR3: TGTGCCAGCAGCTCCTTAGCGGGGCACCTTCAAGAGACCCAGTACTTC. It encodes CASSSLAGHLQETQYF.

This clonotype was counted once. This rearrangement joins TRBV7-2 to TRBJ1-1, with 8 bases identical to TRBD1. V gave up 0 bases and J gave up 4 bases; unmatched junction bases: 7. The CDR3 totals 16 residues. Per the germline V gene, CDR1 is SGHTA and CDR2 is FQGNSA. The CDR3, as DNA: TGTGCCAGCAGCTTAGCGCTCCCAGGGGGCTTCACTGAAGCTTTCTTT. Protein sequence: CASSLALPGGFTEAFF.

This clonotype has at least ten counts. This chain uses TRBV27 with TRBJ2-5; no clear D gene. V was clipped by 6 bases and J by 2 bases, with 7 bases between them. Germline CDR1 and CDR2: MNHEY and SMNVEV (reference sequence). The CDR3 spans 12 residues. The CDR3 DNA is TGTGCCAGCAGCCTGCTTCAAGAGACCCAGTACTTC. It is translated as CASSLLQETQYF.

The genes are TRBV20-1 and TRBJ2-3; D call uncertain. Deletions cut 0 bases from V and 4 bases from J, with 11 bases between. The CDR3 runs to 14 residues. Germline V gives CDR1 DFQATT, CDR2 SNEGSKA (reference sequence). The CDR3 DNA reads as TGCAGTGCTAGAGATCTCAGATTTGCAGATACGCAGTATTTT. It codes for CSARDLRFADTQYF.

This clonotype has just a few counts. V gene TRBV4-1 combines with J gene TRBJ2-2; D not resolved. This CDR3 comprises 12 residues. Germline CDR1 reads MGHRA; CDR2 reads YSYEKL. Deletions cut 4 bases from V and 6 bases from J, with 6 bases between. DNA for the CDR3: TGCGCCAGCAGCCCACACCCCGGGGAGCTGTTTTTT. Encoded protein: CASSPHPGELFF.

Here the CDR3 reads CSADGSSYEQYF. CDR3 nucleotides: TGCAGTGCTGACGGCAGCTCCTACGAGCAGTACTTC. V and J are TRBV20-1 and TRBJ2-7; D is uncertain. The CDR3 runs to 12 residues. The V gene lost 5 bases and the J gene lost 0 bases, with 8 bases spanning the gap. Germline lookup yields CDR1 DFQATT and CDR2 SNEGSKA (reference sequence).

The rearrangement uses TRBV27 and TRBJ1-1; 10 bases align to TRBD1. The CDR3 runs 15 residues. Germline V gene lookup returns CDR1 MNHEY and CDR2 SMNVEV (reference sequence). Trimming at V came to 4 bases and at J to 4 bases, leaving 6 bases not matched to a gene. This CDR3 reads CASSSLGTGATEAFF. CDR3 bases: TGTGCCAGCAGTTCCCTCGGGACAGGGGCCACTGAAGCTTTCTTT.